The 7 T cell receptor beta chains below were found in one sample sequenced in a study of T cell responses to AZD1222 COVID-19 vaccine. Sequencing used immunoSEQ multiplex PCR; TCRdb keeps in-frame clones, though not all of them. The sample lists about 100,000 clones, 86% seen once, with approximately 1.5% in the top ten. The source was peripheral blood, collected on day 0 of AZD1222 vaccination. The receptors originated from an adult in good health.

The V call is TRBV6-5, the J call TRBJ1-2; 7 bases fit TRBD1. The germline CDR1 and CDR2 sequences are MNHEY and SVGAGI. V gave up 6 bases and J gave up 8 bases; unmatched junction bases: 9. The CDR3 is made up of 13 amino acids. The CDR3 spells CASRTRQGAGYTF. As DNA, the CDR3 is TGTGCCAGCAGGACCCGACAGGGTGCGGGCTACACCTTC.

The CDR3 DNA sequence: TGTGCCAGCATCGACAACCAGGGCTGGGGTCAGCCCCAGCATTTT. The encoded protein is CASIDNQGWGQPQHF. V is TRBV28 and J is TRBJ1-5; tentatively, D is TRBD1 (5 bases). The germline V gene encodes CDR1 MDHEN and CDR2 SYDVKM. The CDR3 extends over 15 amino acids. V was cut by 7 bases and J by 6 bases, with 19 bases left in between.

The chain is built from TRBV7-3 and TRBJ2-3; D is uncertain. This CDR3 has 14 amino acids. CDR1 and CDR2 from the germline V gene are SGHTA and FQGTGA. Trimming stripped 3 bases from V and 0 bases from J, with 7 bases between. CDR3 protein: CASSFSASTDTQYF. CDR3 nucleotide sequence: TGTGCCAGCAGCTTTTCGGCTAGCACAGATACGCAGTATTTT.

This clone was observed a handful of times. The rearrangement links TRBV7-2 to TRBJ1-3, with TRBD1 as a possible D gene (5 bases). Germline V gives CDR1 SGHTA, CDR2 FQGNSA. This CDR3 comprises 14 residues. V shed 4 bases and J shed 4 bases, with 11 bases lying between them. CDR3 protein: CASSSPGGGNTIYF. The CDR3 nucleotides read TGTGCCAGCAGCTCCCCCGGGGGAGGAAACACCATATATTTT.

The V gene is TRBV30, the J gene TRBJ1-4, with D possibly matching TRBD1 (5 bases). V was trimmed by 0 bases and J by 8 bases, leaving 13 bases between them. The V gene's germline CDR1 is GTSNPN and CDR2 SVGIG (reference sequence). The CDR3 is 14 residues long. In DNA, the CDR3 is TGTGCCTGGAGTGTACGCAGGGAAGGCGAAAAACTGTTTTTT. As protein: CAWSVRREGEKLFF.

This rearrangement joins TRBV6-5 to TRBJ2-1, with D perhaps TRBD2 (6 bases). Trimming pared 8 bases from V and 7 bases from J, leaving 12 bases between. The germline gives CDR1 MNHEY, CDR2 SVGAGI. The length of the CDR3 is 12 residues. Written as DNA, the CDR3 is TGTGCCAGCGGCGGGACGAATAATGAGCAGTTCTTC. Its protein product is CASGGTNNEQFF.

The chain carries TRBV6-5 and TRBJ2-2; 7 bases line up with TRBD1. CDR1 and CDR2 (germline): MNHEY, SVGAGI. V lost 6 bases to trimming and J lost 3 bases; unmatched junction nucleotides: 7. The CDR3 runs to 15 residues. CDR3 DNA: TGTGCCAGCAGACGACAGGGATTGGACACCGGGGAGCTGTTTTTT. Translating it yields CASRRQGLDTGELFF.